The 27 T cell receptor beta chains listed next were all sequenced from one sample in a study of cytomegalovirus exposure and HLA in healthy donors. 60 Vbeta and 13 Jbeta primers were used in PCR. Assay: immunoSEQ multiplex PCR; the TCRdb copy retains only in-frame clones and omits some. The sample holds 210,000 or so clones, 76% seen once. Sequencing was carried out using PBMCs. The origin of the receptors is a man aged 18 to 29 in good health and CMV-seronegative.

The chain combines TRBV4-1 with TRBJ2-1; tentative D call: TRBD2 (6 bases). Germline assignment: CDR1 MGHRA and CDR2 YSYEKL. V lost 4 bases and J 7 bases, leaving 23 bases between the germline ends. The length of the CDR3 is 17 residues. The CDR3 bases are TGCGCCAGCAGCCCAACTGTGGTGGCGGGACTTTCGAATGAGCAGTTCTTC. This codes for CASSPTVVAGLSNEQFF.

The chain uses TRBV5-1 and TRBJ2-7; weak D call: TRBD1 (6 bases). The CDR3 has 15 residues. V was shortened by 2 bases and J by 2 bases, with 14 bases between the two germline ends. Germline lookup yields CDR1 SGHRS and CDR2 YFSETQ. CDR3 region: CASSLQQGLTYEQYF. For the CDR3, the DNA is TGCGCCAGCAGCTTACAACAGGGATTGACCTACGAGCAGTACTTC.

The chain uses TRBV5-1 and TRBJ2-2; D is possibly TRBD2 (5 bases). With 5 bases removed from V and 4 bases from J, the gap between germline ends came to 15 bases. Germline V gene sequence: CDR1 SGHRS, CDR2 YFSETQ. CDR3 size: 15 residues. CDR3 sequence reads: CASRSGPGGTGELFF. The CDR3 DNA reads as TGCGCCAGCAGGTCCGGACCCGGAGGCACCGGGGAGCTGTTTTTT. Full variable domain (remainder filled in from reference TRBV5-1 and TRBJ2-2): KAGVTQTPRYLIKTRGQQVTLSCSPISGHRSVSWYQQTPGQGLQFLFEYFSETQRNKGNFPGRFSGRQFSNSRSEMNVSTLELGDSALYLCASRSGPGGTGELFFGEGSRLTVL.

V and J are TRBV19 and TRBJ2-3; tentatively, D is TRBD2 (6 bases). There are 14 residues in the CDR3. V lost 6 bases and J 1 base, leaving 11 bases between the germline ends. Germline V gives CDR1 LNHDA, CDR2 SQIVND (reference sequence). CDR3 bases: TGTGCCAGTAGCCGCGTAGCGGGCACAGATACGCAGTATTTT. Amino acid sequence: CASSRVAGTDTQYF. Variable domain in full (rest from reference TRBV19 and TRBJ2-3): DGGITQSPKYLFRKEGQNVTLSCEQNLNHDAMYWYRQDPGQGLRLIYYSQIVNDFQKGDIAEGYSVSREKKESFPLTVTSAQKNPTAFYLCASSRVAGTDTQYFGPGTRLTVL.

The chain is built from TRBV11-2 and TRBJ2-7; 7 bases map to TRBD2. The CDR3 runs to 15 residues. In germline, CDR1 is SGHAT, CDR2 FQNNGV. The trim removed 5 bases at V and 0 bases at J, leaving 7 bases unmatched. As DNA, the CDR3 is TGTGCCAGCAGCCCTACTAGCGCCAGCTCCTACGAGCAGTACTTC. Translated, it gives CASSPTSASSYEQYF. Combining the CDR3 with reference TRBV11-2 and TRBJ2-7 gives the whole variable domain EAGVAQSPRYKIIEKRQSVAFWCNPISGHATLYWYQQILGQGPKLLIQFQNNGVVDDSQLPKDRFSAERLKGVDSTLKIQPAKLEDSAVYLCASSPTSASSYEQYFGPGTRLTVT.

The V gene is TRBV11-1, the J gene TRBJ2-3, with 11 nucleotides matching TRBD1. The germline V gene encodes CDR1 SGHAT and CDR2 FQDESV (reference sequence). The trim removed 5 bases at V and 5 bases at J, leaving 6 bases unmatched. This CDR3 spans 15 amino acids. The CDR3 nucleotides are TGTGCCAGCAGCCGGACAGGGGGCCTGGGAGATACGCAGTATTTT. This codes for CASSRTGGLGDTQYF.

The V gene is TRBV7-9, the J gene TRBJ2-1; no clear D. The germline gives CDR1 SEHNR, CDR2 FQNEAQ (reference sequence). V was trimmed by 5 bases and J by 0 bases, leaving 11 bases between them. The CDR3 length is 15 residues. The DNA for the CDR3 is TGTGCCAGCAGCCCTGCCGGGTCCTCCTACAATGAGCAGTTCTTC. Protein: CASSPAGSSYNEQFF.

The chain is built from TRBV28 and TRBJ1-2, with 7 bases matching TRBD1. Germline V lookup: CDR1 MDHEN, CDR2 SYDVKM. J was trimmed by 6 bases and V by 2 bases; bases with no gene match: 6. CDR3 length equals 14 residues. DNA for the CDR3: TGTGCCAGCAGTTTACCAGGGGGGCACAATGGCTACACCTTC. Translating gives CASSLPGGHNGYTF.

This clone was seen just once. The rearrangement joins TRBV5-4 to TRBJ2-1, with D perhaps matching TRBD2 (5 bases). V lost 4 bases to trimming and J lost 4 bases, with 12 bases between them. There are 14 residues in the CDR3. CDR1 is SGHNT and CDR2 is YYREEE in the germline V gene (reference sequence). CDR3 coding DNA: TGTGCCAGCAGCCGGACTGGTTTTTACAATGAGCAGTTCTTC. Translating gives CASSRTGFYNEQFF.

There are a few counts of this clone. The rearrangement uses TRBV5-1 and TRBJ2-5; 7 nucleotides line up with TRBD2. Per germline, CDR1 SGHRS and CDR2 YFSETQ. V lost 1 base, J lost 5 bases, and 11 bases stayed unmatched. The CDR3 totals 16 residues. CDR3 coding DNA: TGCGCCAGCAGCTTGTCTCCTAGCGGATTAGGGGAGACCCAGTACTTC. Its protein is CASSLSPSGLGETQYF.

The V and J genes are TRBV27 and TRBJ1-1; the D gene is possibly TRBD1 (6 bases). CDR3 length: 14 amino acids. Deletions cut 3 bases from V and 10 bases from J, with 18 bases between. Germline V gene lookup returns CDR1 MNHEY and CDR2 SMNVEV (reference sequence). The CDR3 sequence: CASSFWGPGSRAFF. The DNA of the CDR3 is TGTGCCAGCAGTTTCTGGGGGCCAGGAAGTAGAGCTTTCTTT.

This clone appeared a few times. The rearrangement joins TRBV29-1 to TRBJ1-1; D may be TRBD1 (5 bases). Germline loops: CDR1 SQVTM, CDR2 ANQGSEA. This CDR3 is built from 14 residues. V was cut by 6 bases and J by 1 base, with 15 bases left in between. The CDR3 reads CSVGLEGSNTEAFF. In DNA form, the CDR3 reads TGCAGCGTCGGATTGGAGGGGTCGAACACTGAAGCTTTCTTT.

The chain uses TRBV28 and TRBJ1-2, with 7 bases aligning to TRBD1. Germline V gene sequence: CDR1 MDHEN, CDR2 SYDVKM. This CDR3 contains 15 residues. V gave up 4 bases and J gave up 4 bases; unmatched junction bases: 9. The CDR3 reads CASSSYRGPIYGYTF. The CDR3 region has the DNA TGTGCCAGCAGTTCCTACAGGGGCCCGATCTATGGCTACACCTTC.

The rearrangement uses TRBV29-1 and TRBJ1-1; the D gene is possibly TRBD1 (6 bases). The germline V and J ends were trimmed by 4 bases and 5 bases, with 14 bases remaining between them. CDR3 size: 13 residues. The germline V gene has CDR1 SQVTM and CDR2 ANQGSEA. The CDR3 sequence: CSVGGGVGTEAFF. The CDR3 DNA sequence: TGCAGCGTTGGAGGGGGGGTAGGAACTGAAGCTTTCTTT.

This sequence joins TRBV18 and TRBJ1-1; 9 bases match TRBD1. Germline V lookup: CDR1 KGHSH, CDR2 LQKENI. The V segment lost 2 bases and the J segment 2 bases; nucleotides outside the gene matches: 9. CDR3 size: 17 residues. CDR3 sequence reads: CASSPTLEDRGNTEAFF. DNA for the CDR3: TGTGCCAGCTCACCAACATTAGAGGACAGGGGAAACACTGAAGCTTTCTTT.

The chain combines TRBV28 with TRBJ2-5, with D tentatively TRBD2 (6 bases). From germline, CDR1 is MDHEN and CDR2 SYDVKM. This CDR3 spans 15 amino acids. The V end lost 2 bases, the J end lost 4 bases, and 14 bases lay between the germline ends. DNA of the CDR3: TGTGCCAGCAGTTTACCGGGAGCTCTTACAGAGACCCAGTACTTC. This encodes CASSLPGALTETQYF.

The V call is TRBV6-5, the J call TRBJ2-7; 8 bases fit TRBD2. The CDR3 spans 14 residues. The trim removed 4 bases at V and 2 bases at J, leaving 4 bases unmatched. Looked up from germline, CDR1 is MNHEY and CDR2 is SVGAGI. CDR3 nucleotides: TGTGCCAGCAGTTTGAGCGGGAGAACCTACGAGCAGTACTTC. This encodes CASSLSGRTYEQYF.

This clone was picked up one time. The rearrangement links TRBV5-4 to TRBJ1-3; the D is unclear. The CDR3 is made up of 13 amino acids. Germline V gene sequence: CDR1 SGHNT, CDR2 YYREEE (reference sequence). Trimming stripped 0 bases from V and 3 bases from J, with 4 bases between. The CDR3 reads CASSLAVGNTIYF. CDR3 coding DNA: TGTGCCAGCAGCTTGGCGGTTGGAAACACCATATATTTT.

This clone was picked up one time. V is TRBV23-1 and J is TRBJ2-1, with 9 bases identical to TRBD1. TRBV23-1 is sorted into the ORF group, with uncertain function. The CDR3 contains 16 residues. J lost 5 bases, V lost 7 bases, and 12 bases had no gene match. The CDR3 nucleotides read TGCGCCAGCACCCAGGGGGGGACAGGGCCTAACAATGAGCAGTTCTTC. It is translated as CASTQGGTGPNNEQFF.

The chain links TRBV10-3 to TRBJ1-1; D remains ambiguous. The V end was cut by 3 bases, the J end by 4 bases, with 12 bases between. The germline V gene has CDR1 ENHRY and CDR2 SYGVKD. The CDR3 is 14 amino acids. This CDR3 is CAISDVASGTEAFF. CDR3 in DNA: TGTGCCATCAGTGATGTGGCGAGCGGCACTGAAGCTTTCTTT.

The chain is built from TRBV11-1 and TRBJ1-2; D is uncertain. The germline gives CDR1 SGHAT, CDR2 FQDESV (reference sequence). Trimming removed 1 base at V and 8 bases at J, with 8 bases between. This CDR3 has 12 residues. CDR3 in DNA: TGTGCCAGCAGCTTAGGAGGGATAGGCTACACCTTC. This gives the protein CASSLGGIGYTF.

V is TRBV2 and J is TRBJ1-4, with D unresolved. Germline lookup yields CDR1 SNHLY and CDR2 FYNNEI. V lost 3 bases and J 3 bases, leaving 11 bases between the germline ends. There are 15 residues in the CDR3. This CDR3 reads CASSESQAANEKLFF. CDR3 nucleotides: TGTGCCAGCAGTGAGTCCCAGGCTGCTAATGAAAAACTGTTTTTT.

This chain joins TRBV4-1 and TRBJ2-3; 9 nucleotides agree with TRBD1. The CDR3 has 18 amino acids. Trimming cost V 4 bases and J 2 bases; bases outside gene matches: 13. The germline V gene encodes CDR1 MGHRA and CDR2 YSYEKL. The CDR3 nucleotides are TGCGCCAGCAGCCCAAAGCCGGGACAGGGTGGTTTCACAGATACGCAGTATTTT. It translates to CASSPKPGQGGFTDTQYF.

The rearrangement links TRBV5-4 to TRBJ1-1; 8 bases are a match to TRBD1. The CDR3 consists of 14 residues. Germline CDR1 is SGHNT and CDR2 is YYREEE (reference sequence). The V segment lost 0 bases and the J segment 5 bases; nucleotides outside the gene matches: 3. CDR3 coding DNA: TGTGCCAGCAGCTTGGACAGGGGGGGTACTGAAGCTTTCTTT. It specifies CASSLDRGGTEAFF. The entire variable domain, with the rest obtained from reference TRBV5-4 and TRBJ1-1, is as follows: ETGVTQSPTHLIKTRGQQVTLRCSSQSGHNTVSWYQQALGQGPQFIFQYYREEENGRGNFPPRFSGLQFPNYSSELNVNALELDDSALYLCASSLDRGGTEAFFGQGTRLTVV.

In its sample, this clone was seen once. The genes are TRBV7-6 and TRBJ1-1; no definite D call. Germline V gene lookup returns CDR1 SGHVS and CDR2 FNYEAQ. There are 14 residues in the CDR3. V was pared by 5 bases and J by 0 bases, with 10 bases between. The CDR3 loop is CASSLPGMNTEAFF. The DNA for the CDR3 is TGTGCCAGCAGCCTCCCGGGTATGAACACTGAAGCTTTCTTT.

The gene calls are TRBV5-1 and TRBJ2-1, with 9 bases aligning to TRBD2. V lost 4 bases and J lost 10; bases outside the gene matches: 3. This CDR3 is built from 12 residues. Germline values: CDR1 SGHRS, CDR2 YFSETQ. The CDR3 protein is CASSTGLAEQFF. In DNA, the CDR3 is TGCGCCAGCAGCACCGGACTAGCGGAGCAGTTCTTC.

V gene TRBV19 combines with J gene TRBJ2-5; TRBD1 matches at 10 bases. CDR1 and CDR2 from the germline V gene are LNHDA and SQIVND (reference sequence). CDR3 length: 15 residues. V dropped 9 bases and J dropped 5; count of bases not matched to a gene: 12. The CDR3 DNA reads as TGTGCCAGCCTTGACAGGGGGCGCATCGGGGAGACCCAGTACTTC. This sequence encodes CASLDRGRIGETQYF.